This T cell receptor beta chain originates from a study of blood T cell repertoires in COVID-19. The wider study: The study drew acute and convalescent COVID-19 samples from the United States, Italy and Spain.

Remarks on this clone: The sample holds other DNA sequences that translate to the same CDR3.

Participant-given clinical history determined each cohort assignment. Donors in Cohort 3 counted as recovered after two negative PCRs, clearance, or symptom resolution. The CDR3 extends over 15 amino acids. V dropped 0 bases and J dropped 4; count of bases not matched to a gene: 6. CDR1 SGDLS and CDR2 YYNGEE come from the germline V gene. As processed by the authors: Counts of nucleated cells, estimated from reference gene primer amplification, were obtained. Assay: immunoSEQ multiplex PCR; the TCRdb copy retains only in-frame clones and omits some. That table gives V, J and clone size, and the DNA gave D and trimming. The sample contains over 250,000 clones, around nine tenths of which appear only once.

The material sequenced was PBMCs or T cells enriched from blood (not recorded which). The chain employs TRBV9 and TRBJ2-7; 8 bases align to TRBD1. The TCR was taken from a woman aged 18-30 years who had recovered from COVID-19. In nucleotides, the CDR3 is TGTGCCAGCAGCGTAGGTGGACAGGGATCTTACGAGCAGTACTTC. This translates into CASSVGGQGSYEQYF.